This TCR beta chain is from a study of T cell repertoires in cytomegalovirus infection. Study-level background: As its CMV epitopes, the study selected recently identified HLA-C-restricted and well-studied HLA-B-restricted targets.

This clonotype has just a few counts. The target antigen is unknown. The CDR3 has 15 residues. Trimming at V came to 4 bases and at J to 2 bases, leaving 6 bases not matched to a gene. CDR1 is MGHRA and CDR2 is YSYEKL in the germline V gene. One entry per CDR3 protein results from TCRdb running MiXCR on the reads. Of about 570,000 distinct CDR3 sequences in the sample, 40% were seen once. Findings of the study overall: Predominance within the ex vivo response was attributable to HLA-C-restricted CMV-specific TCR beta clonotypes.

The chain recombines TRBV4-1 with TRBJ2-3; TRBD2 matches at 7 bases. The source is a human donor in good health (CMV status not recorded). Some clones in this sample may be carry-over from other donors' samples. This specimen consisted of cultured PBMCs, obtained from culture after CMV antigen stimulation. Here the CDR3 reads CASSPRLADTDTQYF. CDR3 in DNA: TGCGCCAGCAGCCCGCGGCTAGCGGACACAGATACGCAGTATTTT.